This T cell receptor (beta chain) is drawn from a study of T cell repertoires in cytomegalovirus infection. At the level of the study: Public TCR beta signature analysis indicated the presence of both CMV infection and matching HLA type. Findings and limits, study-wide: Totalled public TCR beta family frequency picked out people who carried CMV plus the relevant HLA. The response measured ex vivo was dominated by TCR beta clonotypes (HLA-C-restricted and CMV-specific).

Trimming stripped 3 bases from V and 4 bases from J, with 10 bases between. Germline CDR1 and CDR2: MDHEN and SYDVKM. This CDR3 contains 14 residues. MiXCR, applied by TCRdb to the reads, yields one record per CDR3 protein. The sample holds about 150,000 distinct CDR3 sequences; about a quarter are singletons and the top ten take 9.5% to 13%. Concerning this clonotype: Its antigen remains unidentified.

V gene TRBV28 combines with J gene TRBJ1-5; no clear D. Specimen: PBMCs. The receptor was derived from a human donor in good health (CMV status not recorded). Some clones in this sample may be carry-over from other donors' samples. The CDR3 DNA sequence: TGTGCCAGCAGTTTCCAGAGCTATAATCAGCCCCAGCATTTT. Residues: CASSFQSYNQPQHF.